This TCR beta chain was sequenced during a study of Ad26.COV2.S vaccination and SARS-CoV-2 variants. Study as a whole: Enrolled in COV1001, the donor was in the Ad26.COV2.S trial arm, which received the vaccine. Once, or twice with 56 days between doses, Ad26.COV2.S was given intramuscularly.

Treatment here: 15 to 20 received Ad26.COV2.S at low or high dose, single or two shots; about 5 received placebo; per-sample allocation not given. Specimen acquisition occurred on day 63 following the initial vaccine or placebo injection. V gave up 0 bases and J gave up 0 bases, with 11 bases separating them. CDR1 and CDR2 from the germline V gene are GTSNPN and SVGIG (reference sequence). This CDR3 region has 16 residues. The method was immunoSEQ multiplex PCR; TCRdb's version includes in-frame clones alone and lacks a portion of them. The table lists about 280,000 clones, approximately 87% of them singletons.

The TCR originated in a person between 18 and 65 years old who received the Ad26.COV2.S COVID-19 vaccine or a placebo. V gene TRBV30 combines with J gene TRBJ1-4; the D gene is possibly TRBD1 (5 bases). This specimen consisted of peripheral blood, obtained in a trial of Ad26.COV2.S vaccine versus placebo. The CDR3 DNA reads as TGTGCCTGGAGTGTATTCGTACAGGCAACTAATGAAAAACTGTTTTTT. Amino acid sequence: CAWSVFVQATNEKLFF. Combining the CDR3 with reference TRBV30 and TRBJ1-4 gives the whole variable domain SQTIHQWPATLVQPVGSPLSLECTVEGTSNPNLYWYRQAAGRGLQLLFYSVGIGQISSEVPQNLSASRPQDRQFILSSKKLLLSDSGFYLCAWSVFVQATNEKLFFGSGTQLSVL.